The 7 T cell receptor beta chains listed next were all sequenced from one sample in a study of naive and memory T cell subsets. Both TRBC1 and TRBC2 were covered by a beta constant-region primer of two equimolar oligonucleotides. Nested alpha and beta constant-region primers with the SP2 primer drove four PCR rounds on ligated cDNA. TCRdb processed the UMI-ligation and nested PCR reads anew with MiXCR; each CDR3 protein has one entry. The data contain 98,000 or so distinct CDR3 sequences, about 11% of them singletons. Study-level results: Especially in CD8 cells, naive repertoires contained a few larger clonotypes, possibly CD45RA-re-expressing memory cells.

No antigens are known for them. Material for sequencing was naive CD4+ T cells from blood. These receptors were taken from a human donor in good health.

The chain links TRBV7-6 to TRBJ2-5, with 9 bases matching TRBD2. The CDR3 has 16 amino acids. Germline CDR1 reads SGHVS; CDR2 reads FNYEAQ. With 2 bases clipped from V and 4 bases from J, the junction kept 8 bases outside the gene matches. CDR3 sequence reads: CASSLYGGGAGETQYF. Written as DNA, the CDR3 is TGTGCCAGCAGCTTATACGGCGGGGGGGCCGGAGAGACCCAGTACTTC.

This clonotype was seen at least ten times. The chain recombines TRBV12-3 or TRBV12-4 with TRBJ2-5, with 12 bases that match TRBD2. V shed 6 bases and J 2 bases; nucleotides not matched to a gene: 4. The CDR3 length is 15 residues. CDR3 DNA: TGTGCCAGCAGCCGGACTAGCGGGGCACAAGAGACCCAGTACTTC. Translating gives CASSRTSGAQETQYF.

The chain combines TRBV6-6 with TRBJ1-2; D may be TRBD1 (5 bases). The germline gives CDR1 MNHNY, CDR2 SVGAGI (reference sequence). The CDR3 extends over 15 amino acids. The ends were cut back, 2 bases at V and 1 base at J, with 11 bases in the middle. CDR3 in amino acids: CASSYEGTLNYGYTF. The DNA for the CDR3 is TGTGCCAGCAGTTACGAGGGGACTCTTAACTATGGCTACACCTTC.

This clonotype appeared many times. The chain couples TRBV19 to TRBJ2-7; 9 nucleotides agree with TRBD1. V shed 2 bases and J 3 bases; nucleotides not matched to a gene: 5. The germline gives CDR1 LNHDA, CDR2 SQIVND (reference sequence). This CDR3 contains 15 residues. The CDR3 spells CASSISPGQGYEQYF. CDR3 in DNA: TGTGCCAGTAGTATATCTCCGGGACAGGGCTACGAGCAGTACTTC.

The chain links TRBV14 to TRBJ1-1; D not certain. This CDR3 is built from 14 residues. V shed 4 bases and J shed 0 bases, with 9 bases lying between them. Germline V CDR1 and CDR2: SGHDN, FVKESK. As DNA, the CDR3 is TGTGCCAGCAGCCCTATTGGGCTGAACACTGAAGCTTTCTTT. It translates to CASSPIGLNTEAFF.

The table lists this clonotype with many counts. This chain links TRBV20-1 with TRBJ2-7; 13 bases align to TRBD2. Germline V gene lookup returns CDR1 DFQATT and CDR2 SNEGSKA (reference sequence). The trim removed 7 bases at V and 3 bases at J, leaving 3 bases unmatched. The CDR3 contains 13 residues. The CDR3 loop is CSVGLAGIYEQYF. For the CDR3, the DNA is TGCAGTGTGGGACTAGCGGGGATCTACGAGCAGTACTTC.

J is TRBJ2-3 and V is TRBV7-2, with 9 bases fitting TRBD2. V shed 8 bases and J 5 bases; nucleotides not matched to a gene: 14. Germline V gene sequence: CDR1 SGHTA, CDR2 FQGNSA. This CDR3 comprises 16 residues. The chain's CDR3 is CASRGRGGVPIDTQYF. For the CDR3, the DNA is TGTGCCAGCCGGGGGCGGGGGGGCGTGCCGATAGATACGCAGTATTTT.